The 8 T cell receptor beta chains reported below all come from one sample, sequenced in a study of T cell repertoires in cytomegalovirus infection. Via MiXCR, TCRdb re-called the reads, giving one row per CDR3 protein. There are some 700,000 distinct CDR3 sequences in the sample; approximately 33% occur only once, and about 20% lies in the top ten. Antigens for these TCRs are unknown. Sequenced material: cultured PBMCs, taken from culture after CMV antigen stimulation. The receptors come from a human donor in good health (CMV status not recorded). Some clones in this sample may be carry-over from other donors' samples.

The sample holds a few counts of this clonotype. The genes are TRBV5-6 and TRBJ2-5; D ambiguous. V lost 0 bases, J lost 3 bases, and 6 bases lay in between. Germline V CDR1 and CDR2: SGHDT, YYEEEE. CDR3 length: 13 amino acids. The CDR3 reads CASSLELKETQYF. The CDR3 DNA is TGTGCCAGCAGCTTGGAACTGAAAGAGACCCAGTACTTC.

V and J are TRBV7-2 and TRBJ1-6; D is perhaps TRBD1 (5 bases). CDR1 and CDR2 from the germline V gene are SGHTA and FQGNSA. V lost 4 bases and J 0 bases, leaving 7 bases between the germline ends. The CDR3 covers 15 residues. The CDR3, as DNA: TGTGCCAGCAGCTGGGGGAGCTCCTATAATTCACCCCTCCACTTT. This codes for CASSWGSSYNSPLHF.

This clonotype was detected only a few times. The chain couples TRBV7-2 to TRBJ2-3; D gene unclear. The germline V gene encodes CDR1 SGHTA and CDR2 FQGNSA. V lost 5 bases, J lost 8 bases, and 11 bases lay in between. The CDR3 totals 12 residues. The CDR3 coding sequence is TGTGCCAGCAGCCCCCGGTCTAGTACGCAGTATTTT. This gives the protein CASSPRSSTQYF.

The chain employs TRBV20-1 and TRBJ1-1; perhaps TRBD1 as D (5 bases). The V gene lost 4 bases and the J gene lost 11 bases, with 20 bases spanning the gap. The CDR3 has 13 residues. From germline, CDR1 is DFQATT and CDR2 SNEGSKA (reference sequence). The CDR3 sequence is CSANGGDHPGAFF. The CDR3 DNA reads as TGCAGTGCTAACGGTGGGGACCACCCCGGGGCTTTCTTT.

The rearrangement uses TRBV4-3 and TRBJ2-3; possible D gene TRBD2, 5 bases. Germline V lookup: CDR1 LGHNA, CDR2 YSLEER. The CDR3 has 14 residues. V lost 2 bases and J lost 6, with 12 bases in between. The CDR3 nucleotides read TGCGCCAGCAGCCAACACTCCCAGCGGGATACGCAGTATTTT. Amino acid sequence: CASSQHSQRDTQYF.

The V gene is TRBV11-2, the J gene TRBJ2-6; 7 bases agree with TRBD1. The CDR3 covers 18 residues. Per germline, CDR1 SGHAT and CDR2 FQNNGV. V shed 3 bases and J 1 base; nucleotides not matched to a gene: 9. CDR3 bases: TGTGCCAGCAGCTTTCTGGCCAGGGGGTATTCTGGGGCCAACGTCCTGACTTTC. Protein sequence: CASSFLARGYSGANVLTF.

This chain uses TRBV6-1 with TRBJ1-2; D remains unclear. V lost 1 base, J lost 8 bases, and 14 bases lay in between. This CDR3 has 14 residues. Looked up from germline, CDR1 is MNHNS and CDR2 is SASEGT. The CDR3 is CASSEGGAVRGYTF. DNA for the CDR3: TGTGCCAGCAGTGAAGGGGGAGCGGTTAGGGGCTACACCTTC.

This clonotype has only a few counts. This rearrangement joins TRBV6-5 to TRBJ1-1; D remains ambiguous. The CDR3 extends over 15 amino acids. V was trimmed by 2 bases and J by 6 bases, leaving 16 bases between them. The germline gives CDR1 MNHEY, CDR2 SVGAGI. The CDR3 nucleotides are TGTGCCAGCAGTTACCTGTGGACCACGCGCGCTGAAGCTTTCTTT. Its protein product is CASSYLWTTRAEAFF.